This T cell receptor (beta chain) stems from a study of shared clonotypes between healthy human individuals. Overall study findings and caveats: Rarefaction analysis demonstrated incomplete sorted-subset sequencing notwithstanding large depth. Roughly 5% of naive CD4 clonotypes were shared across a few donors.

Note on this clone: Antigen: not known.

It was across several immunoSEQ plates that each subset's genomic DNA was evenly split. The method was immunoSEQ multiplex PCR; TCRdb's version includes in-frame clones alone and lacks a portion of them. This sample has under 1,900,000 clones, with 98% found just once. Naive CD45RA+ and memory CD45RA-negative subsets were split from CD4+ cells. Germline V gene sequence: CDR1 MGHDK, CDR2 SYGVNS. V gave up 2 bases and J gave up 4 bases, with 15 bases separating them. This CDR3 is 15 amino acids long. Sequencing was carried out using naive CD4+ T cells sorted from blood. Subset given: CD45RA+ positively selected. V and J are TRBV25-1 and TRBJ2-7; D is unclear. The source of this sequence is a man aged 25 to 45 in good health. Written as DNA, the CDR3 is TGTGCCAGCAGTGAAACCTTAGCAATGCGGTACGAGCAGTACTTC. It is translated as CASSETLAMRYEQYF.